What follows are 3 T cell receptor beta chains derived from one specimen sequenced in a study of response to subunit inactivated influenza vaccine. TCRdb passed the RT-PCR reads through MiXCR, listing each CDR3 protein once. The sample has 550,000 to 650,000 distinct CDR3 sequences, over 9.5% seen once; the top ten hold roughly a tenth. Specimen: PBMCs from blood, collected on the day of vaccination. Receptor source: a man aged 45-65 years who received an inactivated influenza vaccine.

This clonotype was recorded at least ten times. The chain employs TRBV5-1 and TRBJ1-4, with D unresolved. Germline V lookup: CDR1 SGHRS, CDR2 YFSETQ. Trimming took off 4 bases at V and 8 bases at J, with 12 bases between the two ends. The CDR3 length is 13 residues. CDR3: CASSGNVEEKLFF. CDR3 bases: TGCGCCAGCAGCGGAAACGTGGAGGAAAAACTGTTTTTT.

This clonotype was seen a handful of times. The genes are TRBV6-2 or TRBV6-3 and TRBJ2-7, with TRBD2 identical over 10 bases. The V gene's germline CDR1 is MNHEY and CDR2 SVGEGT. The trim removed 6 bases at V and 2 bases at J, leaving 13 bases unmatched. This CDR3 has 17 residues. In DNA, the CDR3 is TGTGCCAGCAGCTCCCTCACCCGCGGGACTAGCGCCTACGAGCAGTACTTC. This sequence encodes CASSSLTRGTSAYEQYF.

This sequence joins TRBV5-1 and TRBJ2-2, with 13 nucleotides matching TRBD2. Germline lookup yields CDR1 SGHRS and CDR2 YFSETQ. This CDR3 has 16 amino acids. J gave up 7 bases and V 4 bases, and 7 bases lay outside the gene matches. The CDR3 region has the DNA TGCGCCAGCAGCCGGACTAGCGGGAGTTATGGCGGGGAGCTGTTTTTT. This encodes CASSRTSGSYGGELFF.